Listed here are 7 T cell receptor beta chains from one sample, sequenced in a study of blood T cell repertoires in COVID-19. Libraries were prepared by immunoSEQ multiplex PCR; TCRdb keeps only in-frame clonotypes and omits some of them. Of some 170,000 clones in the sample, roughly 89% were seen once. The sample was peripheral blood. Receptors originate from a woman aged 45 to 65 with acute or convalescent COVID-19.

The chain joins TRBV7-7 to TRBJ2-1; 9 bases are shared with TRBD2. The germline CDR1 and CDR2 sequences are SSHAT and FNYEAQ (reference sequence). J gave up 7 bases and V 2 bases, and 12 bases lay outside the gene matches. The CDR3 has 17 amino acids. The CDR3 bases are TGTGCCAGCAGCTTAAGGAGGTCTAGCGGGGAACTTAATGAGCAGTTCTTC. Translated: CASSLRRSSGELNEQFF.

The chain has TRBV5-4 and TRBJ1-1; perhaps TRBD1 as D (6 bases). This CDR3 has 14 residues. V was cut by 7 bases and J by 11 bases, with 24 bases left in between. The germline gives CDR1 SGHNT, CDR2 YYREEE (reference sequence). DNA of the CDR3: TGTGCCAGCGCTAGCCAAACAGGGACCCGGCCGGCTTTCTTT. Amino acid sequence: CASASQTGTRPAFF.

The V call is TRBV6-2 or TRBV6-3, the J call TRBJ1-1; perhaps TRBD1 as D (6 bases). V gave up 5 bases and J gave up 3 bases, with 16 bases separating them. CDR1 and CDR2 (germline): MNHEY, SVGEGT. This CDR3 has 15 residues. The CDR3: CASSLQGVADTEAFF. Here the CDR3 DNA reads TGTGCCAGCAGTCTACAGGGAGTTGCTGACACTGAAGCTTTCTTT.

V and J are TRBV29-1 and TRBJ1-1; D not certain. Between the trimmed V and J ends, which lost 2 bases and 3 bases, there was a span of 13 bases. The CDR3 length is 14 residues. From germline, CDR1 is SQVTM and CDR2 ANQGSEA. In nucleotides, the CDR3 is TGCAGCGTTGAACGAGGAGTACTCGACACTGAAGCTTTCTTT. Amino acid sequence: CSVERGVLDTEAFF.

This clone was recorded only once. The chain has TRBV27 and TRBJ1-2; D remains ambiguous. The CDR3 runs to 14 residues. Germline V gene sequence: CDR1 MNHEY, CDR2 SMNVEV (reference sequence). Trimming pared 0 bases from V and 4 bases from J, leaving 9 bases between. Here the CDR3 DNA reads TGTGCCAGCAGTTTATCCAACGGGGTCTATGGCTACACCTTC. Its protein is CASSLSNGVYGYTF.

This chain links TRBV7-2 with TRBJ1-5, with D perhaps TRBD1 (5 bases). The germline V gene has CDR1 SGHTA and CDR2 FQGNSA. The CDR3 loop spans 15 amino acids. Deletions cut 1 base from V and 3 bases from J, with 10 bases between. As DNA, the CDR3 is TGTGCCAGCAGCTTAGTGGCGGGACCCAATCAGCCCCAGCATTTT. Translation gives CASSLVAGPNQPQHF.

This chain's CDR3 is CASSQGREVWFYEQYF. The DNA of the CDR3 is TGTGCCAGCAGCCAAGGGCGGGAAGTTTGGTTTTACGAGCAGTACTTC. The chain carries TRBV3-1 (or the pseudogene TRBV3-2) and TRBJ2-7; D might be TRBD2 (6 bases). The CDR3 consists of 16 residues. V was shortened by 1 base and J by 4 bases, with 17 bases between the two germline ends. Germline V lookup: CDR1 LGHDT, CDR2 YNNKEL (reference sequence).